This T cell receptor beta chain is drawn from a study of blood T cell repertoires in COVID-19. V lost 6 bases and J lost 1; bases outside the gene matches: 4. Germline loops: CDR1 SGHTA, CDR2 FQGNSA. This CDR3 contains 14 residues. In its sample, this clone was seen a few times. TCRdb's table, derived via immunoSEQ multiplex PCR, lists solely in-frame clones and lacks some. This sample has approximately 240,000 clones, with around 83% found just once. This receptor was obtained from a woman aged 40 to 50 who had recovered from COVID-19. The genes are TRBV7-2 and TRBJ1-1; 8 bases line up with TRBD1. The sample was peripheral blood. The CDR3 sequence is CASRVQGENTEAFF. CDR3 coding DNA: TGTGCCAGCAGGGTACAGGGGGAGAACACTGAAGCTTTCTTT.